Listed below are T cell receptor beta chains from one sample, sequenced in a study of T cells in Graves' hyperthyroidism and ophthalmopathy. Each CDR3 protein is one row after TCRdb ran MiXCR on the multiplex PCR reads. The profile shows hundreds of thousands of distinct CDR3 sequences, around a sixth of them singletons. Sequenced material: blood. These receptor sequences come from a woman between 50 and 59 years old with Graves' hyperthyroidism that later progressed to Graves' ophthalmopathy. The CDR3 runs from the conserved cysteine through the conserved F or W. Each record gives: V gene, D gene, clone size, J gene, CDR3 DNA, CDR3 protein. D genes are given only for firm matches. Clone size is given for some rows only: seen once, a few or many times, or a class if the clone is expanded.

V gene: TRBV30; D gene: .; clone size: many; J gene: TRBJ2-7; CDR3 DNA: TGTGCCTGGAGGATACAGGGACCCTACGAGCAGTACTTC; CDR3 protein: CAWRIQGPYEQYF
V gene: TRBV4-2; D gene: .; clone size: .; J gene: TRBJ1-1; CDR3 DNA: TGTGCCAGCAGCCGCGCGGCCGGGGGGGACACTGAAGCTTTCTTT; CDR3 protein: CASSRAAGGDTEAFF
V gene: TRBV18; D gene: TRBD1; clone size: few; J gene: TRBJ2-1; CDR3 DNA: TGTGCCAGCTCACCCCCCCAGGGGGTTGCCTACAATGAGCAGTTCTTC; CDR3 protein: CASSPPQGVAYNEQFF
V gene: TRBV6-6; D gene: .; clone size: .; J gene: TRBJ1-5; CDR3 DNA: TGTGCCAGCAGTTACTCAGCTTCCTGGGATCAGCCCCAGCATTTT; CDR3 protein: CASSYSASWDQPQHF
V gene: TRBV5-1; D gene: TRBD1; clone size: many; J gene: TRBJ1-4; CDR3 DNA: TGCGCCAGCAGCCAAGACAGGGGAAACGAAAAACTGTTTTTT; CDR3 protein: CASSQDRGNEKLFF
V gene: TRBV5-1; D gene: .; clone size: many; J gene: TRBJ2-1; CDR3 DNA: TGCGCCAGCAGCTTGATACTCTCCTACAATGAGCAGTTCTTC; CDR3 protein: CASSLILSYNEQFF
V gene: TRBV5-5; D gene: TRBD1; clone size: .; J gene: TRBJ1-6; CDR3 DNA: TGTGCCAGCAACCGGGACAGGGATGGATCACCCCTCCACTTT; CDR3 protein: CASNRDRDGSPLHF
V gene: TRBV20-1; D gene: .; clone size: few; J gene: TRBJ1-5; CDR3 DNA: TGCAGTGCTAGAGATTCGGAACGGTTCAATCAGCCCCAGCATTTT; CDR3 protein: CSARDSERFNQPQHF
V gene: TRBV6-1; D gene: TRBD1; clone size: many; J gene: TRBJ2-7; CDR3 DNA: TGTGCCAGCAGATACTGGACAGGAAGCTCCTACGAGCAGTACTTC; CDR3 protein: CASRYWTGSSYEQYF
V gene: TRBV9; D gene: .; clone size: few; J gene: TRBJ1-2; CDR3 DNA: TGTGCCAGCAGCGTAGAGGGGACTCTCTTTGATTATGGCTACACCTTC; CDR3 protein: CASSVEGTLFDYGYTF
V gene: TRBV12-3/TRBV12-4; D gene: TRBD1; clone size: many; J gene: TRBJ2-5; CDR3 DNA: TGTGCCAGCAGTTTAAGGGGGCTAGGAGAGACCCAGTACTTC; CDR3 protein: CASSLRGLGETQYF
V gene: TRBV12-3/TRBV12-4; D gene: .; clone size: few; J gene: TRBJ2-1; CDR3 DNA: TGTGCCAGCAGCAAGGGGGATGAGCAGTTCTTC; CDR3 protein: CASSKGDEQFF
V gene: TRBV18; D gene: .; clone size: few; J gene: TRBJ2-1; CDR3 DNA: TGTGCCAGCTCACCATCGGGGGTTGGGGTCAATGAGCAGTTCTTC; CDR3 protein: CASSPSGVGVNEQFF
V gene: TRBV27; D gene: .; clone size: few; J gene: TRBJ1-2; CDR3 DNA: TGTGCCAGCAGTTTCTCCCGGGGGCTAGCTAACTATGGCTACACCTTC; CDR3 protein: CASSFSRGLANYGYTF
V gene: TRBV20-1; D gene: .; clone size: few; J gene: TRBJ2-4; CDR3 DNA: TGCAGTGCTAGAGAGGTAGGGGAACTAGGTCCCCGAAACATTCAGTACTTC; CDR3 protein: CSAREVGELGPRNIQYF
V gene: TRBV7-9; D gene: .; clone size: many; J gene: TRBJ2-1; CDR3 DNA: TGTGCCAGCAGCTCGTCAGGCGTAGCGGTTTCTCATGAGCAGTTCTTC; CDR3 protein: CASSSSGVAVSHEQFF
V gene: TRBV7-9; D gene: TRBD1; clone size: .; J gene: TRBJ1-6; CDR3 DNA: TGTGCCAGCGGCGGGACAGAAACGTATAATTCACCCCTCCACTTT; CDR3 protein: CASGGTETYNSPLHF
V gene: TRBV3-1; D gene: .; clone size: few; J gene: TRBJ2-6; CDR3 DNA: TGTGCCAGCAGCCAAGATGAGGGAACTGGGGCCAACGTCCTGACTTTC; CDR3 protein: CASSQDEGTGANVLTF
V gene: TRBV28; D gene: TRBD1; clone size: many; J gene: TRBJ1-2; CDR3 DNA: TGTGCCAGCAGGAGGACAGGGGGAGCGGACTACACCTTC; CDR3 protein: CASRRTGGADYTF
V gene: TRBV2; D gene: .; clone size: .; J gene: TRBJ2-7; CDR3 DNA: TGTGCCAGCAGTGGAGGCAGGTCCTACGAGCAGTACTTC; CDR3 protein: CASSGGRSYEQYF
V gene: TRBV6-1; D gene: TRBD1; clone size: .; J gene: TRBJ1-4; CDR3 DNA: TGTGCCAGCAGGGCCGCATCGGACAGGGTTAATGAAAAACTGTTTTTT; CDR3 protein: CASRAASDRVNEKLFF
V gene: TRBV12-3/TRBV12-4; D gene: TRBD1; clone size: few; J gene: TRBJ1-1; CDR3 DNA: TGTGCCAGCAGCTTCGACAGGGGCATAGGGAACACTGAAGCTTTCTTT; CDR3 protein: CASSFDRGIGNTEAFF